This TCR beta chain originates from a study of graft-versus-host responses after intestinal transplantation. About the study: Anti-thymocyte globulin induction was given to all recipients, followed by tacrolimus and steroids for around three years.

Germline V gene data show CDR1 as MGHDK and CDR2 as SYGVNS. CDR3 length: 16 amino acids. The V end was cut by 9 bases, the J end by 0 bases, with 17 bases between. Some clones are missing from TCRdb's copy, which holds only in-frame ones; the method was immunoSEQ multiplex PCR. The sample contains about 13,000 clones, 74% of which appear only once. Study observations and caveats: Early post-transplant HvG declines were associated with peak circulating GvH clone levels.

Comments on this clone: The antigen is undetermined.

Processed graft tissue released its intraepithelial and lamina propria lymphocytes. The sequencing here drew on ileum tissue, taken 16 days after intestinal transplant. This chain links TRBV25-1 with TRBJ1-4; D uncertain. The origin of this receptor is a human patient who received an intestinal transplant, so some T cells may come from the graft donor. The CDR3 sequence is CASLLGVLATNEKLFF. For the CDR3, the DNA is TGTGCCAGTCTTCTCGGGGTCCTCGCAACTAATGAAAAACTGTTTTTT.